Presented here are 28 T cell receptor beta chains from one specimen sequenced in a study of T cell changes during pregnancy in multiple sclerosis. Profiling relied on immunoSEQ multiplex PCR, and the TCRdb table lists in-frame clones only, not all of them. This table has fewer than 150,000 clones, around 97% appearing once. The specimen comprised peripheral blood, sampled after pregnancy. The receptors were sampled from a female donor with multiple sclerosis, enrolled in a pregnancy study.

In its sample, this clone was seen a few times. The CDR3 region has the DNA TGTGCCAGCAGCCAAGAACAGGGCCCCTTTGATGGCTACACCTTC. It yields the protein CASSQEQGPFDGYTF. This chain joins TRBV4-2 and TRBJ1-2, with D perhaps TRBD1 (6 bases). The CDR3 sequence is 15 residues long. The V end was cut by 0 bases, the J end by 6 bases, with 14 bases between. In germline, CDR1 is LGHNA, CDR2 YNFKEQ.

The chain links TRBV5-4 to TRBJ1-1, with 8 positions matching TRBD1. V lost 4 bases and J lost 6; bases outside the gene matches: 5. In germline, CDR1 is SGHNT, CDR2 YYREEE (reference sequence). The CDR3 covers 13 residues. The chain's CDR3 is CASSPPGQAEAFF. The CDR3 DNA reads as TGTGCCAGCAGCCCACCGGGACAGGCTGAAGCTTTCTTT.

This chain uses TRBV27 with TRBJ2-5, with TRBD2 matching 8 bases. Unmatched junction bases numbered 6, after V lost 6 bases and J lost 3 bases. Germline-derived CDR1 and CDR2 are MNHEY and SMNVEV (reference sequence). The CDR3 contains 14 residues. The CDR3 region is CASSRKRGKETQYF. Here the CDR3 DNA reads TGTGCCAGCAGCCGGAAGCGGGGGAAAGAGACCCAGTACTTC.

J is TRBJ2-7 and V is TRBV6-1, with TRBD2 identical over 9 bases. The CDR3 spans 15 residues. In germline, CDR1 is MNHNS, CDR2 SASEGT. With V trimmed by 0 bases and J by 3 bases, 3 bases remained unmatched. CDR3 DNA: TGTGCCAGCAGTGAAGCTAGCGGGAGTTACTACGAGCAGTACTTC. It translates to CASSEASGSYYEQYF.

The chain carries TRBV28 and TRBJ1-1; 8 positions agree with TRBD1. J was trimmed by 3 bases and V by 6 bases; bases with no gene match: 9. The germline gives CDR1 MDHEN, CDR2 SYDVKM. The CDR3 length is 15 residues. Here the CDR3 DNA reads TGTGCCAGCAGGCAGGGGGCATTCTTGGACACTGAAGCTTTCTTT. Encoded protein: CASRQGAFLDTEAFF.

The chain uses TRBV28 and TRBJ2-7, with D perhaps TRBD2 (5 bases). CDR1 is MDHEN and CDR2 is SYDVKM in the germline V gene. V was clipped by 3 bases and J by 0 bases, with 12 bases between them. The CDR3 runs 15 residues. The CDR3 region is CASSFSSGSSYEQYF. The DNA of the CDR3 is TGTGCCAGCAGTTTTTCCAGCGGATCCTCCTACGAGCAGTACTTC. The full variable domain, completed using reference TRBV28 and TRBJ2-7, is DVKVTQSSRYLVKRTGEKVFLECVQDMDHENMFWYRQDPGLGLRLIYFSYDVKMKEKGDIPEGYSVSREKKERFSLILESASTNQTSMYLCASSFSSGSSYEQYFGPGTRLTVT.

The chain carries TRBV7-2 and TRBJ2-7; D gene ambiguous. The CDR3 spans 12 residues. Germline loops: CDR1 SGHTA, CDR2 FQGNSA. Deletions cut 5 bases from V and 7 bases from J, with 12 bases between. The CDR3: CASSNSWQEQYF. CDR3 DNA: TGTGCCAGCAGCAACAGCTGGCAGGAGCAGTACTTC.

V gene TRBV27 combines with J gene TRBJ1-2, with TRBD1 matching over 11 bases. CDR3 length: 14 residues. Germline V gene sequence: CDR1 MNHEY, CDR2 SMNVEV (reference sequence). V dropped 2 bases and J dropped 7; count of bases not matched to a gene: 3. CDR3 loop: CASSLGQGAGGYTF. The CDR3, as DNA: TGTGCCAGCAGTTTAGGACAGGGGGCGGGTGGCTACACCTTC.

The chain has TRBV10-1 and TRBJ1-2; D possibly corresponds to TRBD1 (5 bases). Trimming cost V 5 bases and J 2 bases, with 15 bases left between them. The CDR3 covers 15 residues. Germline-derived CDR1 and CDR2 are WNHNN and SYGVQD (reference sequence). The CDR3 loop is CASSRSRQGNYGYTF. DNA for the CDR3: TGCGCCAGCAGTCGTAGCCGGCAGGGCAACTATGGCTACACCTTC.

V is TRBV9 and J is TRBJ2-3, with 7 bases aligning to TRBD2. The CDR3 length is 16 residues. The germline V gene has CDR1 SGDLS and CDR2 YYNGEE. After removal of 0 bases from V and 6 bases from J, the junction contained 10 bases not matched to a gene. CDR3 DNA sequence: TGTGCCAGCAGCGTAGGGCGGGAGTTTAGTCCCGATACGCAGTATTTT. As protein: CASSVGREFSPDTQYF.

This chain uses TRBV21-1 with TRBJ2-1; the D call in the table, TRBD2, was not verified against the DNA. TRBV21-1 has pseudogene status. This CDR3 is 14 amino acids long. The CDR3 coding sequence is TGTGCCACCATGCGGGATGCAGCCGTCAATGAGCAGTTCTTC. Translated: CATMRDAAVNEQFF.

The chain has TRBV7-8 and TRBJ1-1; 7 bases match TRBD1. The CDR3 spans 15 residues. CDR1 SGHVS and CDR2 FQNEAQ come from the germline V gene. V gave up 5 bases and J gave up 5 bases; unmatched junction bases: 11. In nucleotides, the CDR3 is TGTGCCAGCAGCCAACCCACAGGGGTAGGGACTGAAGCTTTCTTT. Its protein is CASSQPTGVGTEAFF.

This chain connects TRBV19 to TRBJ1-3; 7 positions match TRBD1. The CDR3 runs 15 residues. Germline V lookup: CDR1 LNHDA, CDR2 SQIVND (reference sequence). V shed 6 bases, J shed 3 bases, and the junction held 8 bases outside the gene matches. For the CDR3, the DNA is TGTGCCAGTAGGCTGAACTGGGACAGTGGAAACACCATATATTTT. This encodes CASRLNWDSGNTIYF. Together with reference TRBV19 and TRBJ1-3, the CDR3 gives the full variable domain: DGGITQSPKYLFRKEGQNVTLSCEQNLNHDAMYWYRQDPGQGLRLIYYSQIVNDFQKGDIAEGYSVSREKKESFPLTVTSAQKNPTAFYLCASRLNWDSGNTIYFGEGSWLTVV.

The DNA of the CDR3 is TGTGCCAGCACCCGAGGGGGCGCGTTCACCGATACGCAGTATTTT. This sequence encodes CASTRGGAFTDTQYF. The chain links TRBV25-1 to TRBJ2-3; 7 bases map to TRBD1. The CDR3 runs to 15 residues. The V gene's germline CDR1 is MGHDK and CDR2 SYGVNS. V lost 7 bases, J lost 6 bases, and 13 bases stayed unmatched.

This chain links TRBV30 with TRBJ2-7; 10 bases agree with TRBD2. This CDR3 has 16 residues. The germline V gene encodes CDR1 GTSNPN and CDR2 SVGIG (reference sequence). Unmatched junction bases numbered 11, after V lost 3 bases and J lost 3 bases. The chain's CDR3 is CAWREKRASGSYEQYF. The CDR3 nucleotides are TGTGCCTGGAGGGAGAAGCGGGCTAGCGGGAGCTACGAGCAGTACTTC.

This rearrangement joins TRBV5-1 to TRBJ2-1, with 10 nucleotides matching TRBD2. The CDR3 extends over 17 amino acids. CDR1 and CDR2 (germline): SGHRS, YFSETQ. V was pared by 0 bases and J by 6 bases, with 9 bases of the junction left unmatched. The CDR3 reads CASSLGLTSGISNEQFF. CDR3 DNA sequence: TGCGCCAGCAGCTTGGGACTAACTAGCGGGATAAGCAATGAGCAGTTCTTC.

The chain has TRBV5-4 and TRBJ2-3; D is possibly TRBD2 (5 bases). The CDR3 is 15 residues long. Germline V gene data show CDR1 as SGHNT and CDR2 as YYREEE (reference sequence). V lost 2 bases and J 5 bases, leaving 15 bases between the germline ends. The CDR3 protein is CASSFTDYSGDTQYF. The CDR3 nucleotides are TGTGCCAGCAGCTTTACCGACTATTCGGGAGATACGCAGTATTTT.

The chain joins TRBV28 to TRBJ2-3; tentatively, D is TRBD1 (5 bases). With 1 base removed from V and 3 bases from J, the gap between germline ends came to 17 bases. CDR1 is MDHEN and CDR2 is SYDVKM in the germline V gene. This CDR3 has 17 amino acids. The CDR3 DNA follows: TGTGCCAGCAGTTTATTGCACCGACAGTTCCAGACAGATACGCAGTATTTT. This codes for CASSLLHRQFQTDTQYF.

The rearrangement uses TRBV27 and TRBJ1-5; possibly TRBD1 for D (5 bases). The CDR3 is 17 amino acids. Trimming cost V 5 bases and J 0 bases, with 17 bases left between them. Germline CDR1 is MNHEY and CDR2 is SMNVEV (reference sequence). The CDR3 protein is CASSPIWGGISNQPQHF. DNA for the CDR3: TGTGCCAGCAGTCCCATTTGGGGGGGAATTAGCAATCAGCCCCAGCATTTT.

As DNA, the CDR3 is TGTGCCAGCAGCAAAGCCCCTAGCATCGGGTACACCGGGGAGCTGTTTTTT. Residues: CASSKAPSIGYTGELFF. This rearrangement joins TRBV21-1 to TRBJ2-2; the listed D gene, TRBD2, was not tested against the DNA. TRBV21-1 is listed as a pseudogene. CDR3 length equals 17 residues.

The V call is TRBV6-1, the J call TRBJ2-1; 11 bases match TRBD1. The CDR3 consists of 15 residues. From germline, CDR1 is MNHNS and CDR2 SASEGT. J lost 4 bases, V lost 6 bases, and 5 bases had no gene match. The DNA of the CDR3 is TGTGCCAGCAGAAAGGACAGGGGGCCGTACAATGAGCAGTTCTTC. As protein: CASRKDRGPYNEQFF.

This chain connects TRBV23-1 to TRBJ2-5, with D possibly matching TRBD1 (5 bases). TRBV23-1 is an ORF, with its function uncertain. V shed 8 bases and J shed 5 bases, with 9 bases lying between them. The CDR3 extends over 11 amino acids. The CDR3 spells CASARQETQYF. The CDR3 DNA is TGCGCCAGCGCGCGACAGGAGACCCAGTACTTC.

The rearrangement joins TRBV29-1 to TRBJ1-1, with D possibly matching TRBD1 (6 bases). CDR1 is SQVTM, CDR2 ANQGSEA, per germline. With 6 bases removed from V and 1 base from J, the gap between germline ends came to 15 bases. The CDR3 consists of 14 residues. The CDR3 coding sequence is TGCAGCGTCCTGTGGGACACCGGGAACACTGAAGCTTTCTTT. Protein product: CSVLWDTGNTEAFF.

The V call is TRBV6-5, the J call TRBJ2-3; D remains unclear. V lost 2 bases and J 0 bases, leaving 6 bases between the germline ends. The CDR3 is 14 residues long. In germline, CDR1 is MNHEY, CDR2 SVGAGI. CDR3 region: CASSYGLSTDTQYF. The CDR3 DNA sequence: TGTGCCAGCAGTTACGGCCTCAGCACAGATACGCAGTATTTT.

The genes are TRBV11-3 and TRBJ2-1; D may be TRBD1 (5 bases). The germline CDR1 and CDR2 sequences are SGHNT and YENEEA. The CDR3 has 13 amino acids. V was clipped by 4 bases and J by 6 bases, with 10 bases between them. DNA of the CDR3: TGTGCCAGCAGCTCGGACAAGATCAATGAGCAGTTCTTC. Amino acid sequence: CASSSDKINEQFF.

The chain links TRBV7-6 to TRBJ2-3, with no clear D. CDR3 length: 12 residues. Between the trimmed V and J ends, which lost 5 bases and 5 bases, there was a span of 8 bases. From germline, CDR1 is SGHVS and CDR2 FNYEAQ. The CDR3 here is CASSLRLDTQYF. The DNA for the CDR3 is TGTGCCAGCAGCCTCCGACTAGATACGCAGTATTTT.

This clone came up once. V usage is TRBV4-2 and J usage is TRBJ2-3; TRBD2 might be the D (6 bases). This CDR3 region has 16 residues. The germline CDR1 and CDR2 sequences are LGHNA and YNFKEQ. V was cut by 0 bases and J by 0 bases, with 10 bases left in between. CDR3 sequence (DNA): TGTGCCAGCAGCCAAGAAGTAGCGGCTAGCACAGATACGCAGTATTTT. It yields the protein CASSQEVAASTDTQYF.

This CDR3 reads CASSAHYRGRWTEAFF. The CDR3 DNA reads TGCGCCAGCAGTGCCCACTACAGGGGGCGGTGGACTGAAGCTTTCTTT. This chain connects TRBV23-1 to TRBJ1-1, with 9 bases identical to TRBD1. TRBV23-1 is an ORF for which the function is uncertain. The CDR3 is 16 amino acids. J gave up 5 bases and V 5 bases, and 12 bases lay outside the gene matches.